These T cell receptor beta chains were read from a single sample in a study of TIL therapy for anti-PD-1-resistant metastatic lung cancer. Produced via immunoSEQ multiplex PCR; TCRdb's table is partial and in-frame only. Seen here are 14,000 to 15,000 clones, roughly 82% observed once, and the top ten hold about 0.9%. The sequenced sample was blood, obtained at baseline. These receptors were obtained from a person aged 30 to 80 with non-small cell lung cancer. Each CDR3 is given with its conserved first and last residue. Each record gives: V gene, J gene, clone size, D gene, CDR3 DNA, CDR3 protein. The D gene is left open where the match is weak. Where a row states a size, it is once, few, many or the class of an expanded clone; other rows omit it.

>TRBV5-1|TRBJ1-2|few|TRBD1
TGCGCCAGCAGCTCCTCAACAGGGGGCGCTGGCTATGGCTACACCTTC
CASSSSTGGAGYGYTF
>TRBV5-1|TRBJ2-1|NA|TRBD2
TGCGCCAGCAGCTTAGCGGGGGTTGCCTACAATGAGCAGTTCTTC
CASSLAGVAYNEQFF
>TRBV10-3|TRBJ2-1|NA|NA
TGTGCCATCAGTGAAAGGGAGACACACAATGAGCAGTTCTTC
CAISERETHNEQFF
>TRBV19|TRBJ1-1|NA|NA
TGTGCCAGTGGTGGACGGTTGAACACTGAAGCTTTCTTT
CASGGRLNTEAFF
>TRBV14|TRBJ1-3|NA|NA
TGTGCCAGCAGCCAAGAAAGGTCACTTTCTGGAAACACCATATATTTT
CASSQERSLSGNTIYF
>TRBV5-8|TRBJ1-1|NA|TRBD1
TGTGCCAGCAGAATGACAGGGGGGCGCAAAGCTTTCTTT
CASRMTGGRKAFF
>TRBV7-9|TRBJ2-2|NA|NA
TGTGCCAGCAGCTCGCTTGGGAACACCGGGGAGCTGTTTTTT
CASSSLGNTGELFF
>TRBV7-7|TRBJ1-1|few|TRBD1
TGTGCCAGCCCAGGGGGAGGGTCTGAAGCTTTCTTT
CASPGGGSEAFF
>TRBV4-2|TRBJ1-2|NA|TRBD1
TGTGCCAGCAGCCCGCCCACGGGACAGGGCTACACCTTC
CASSPPTGQGYTF
>TRBV6-5|TRBJ1-2|NA|NA
TGTGCCAGCAGCACCCCGAGTGTGGGGCGCGATGGCTACACCTTC
CASSTPSVGRDGYTF
>TRBV11-3|TRBJ2-7|NA|TRBD1
TGTGCCAGCAGCCAGTCCAGGGGGTCACGCGAGCAGTACTTC
CASSQSRGSREQYF
>TRBV11-1|TRBJ1-2|NA|NA
TGTGCCAGCAGCTTATCGCGAGGTGCAGGCTACACCTTC
CASSLSRGAGYTF
>TRBV4-2|TRBJ2-3|few|TRBD2
TGTGCCAGCAGCCGTGACGGAGCGGGGCCCCGGGATACGCAGTATTTT
CASSRDGAGPRDTQYF
>TRBV10-2|TRBJ2-3|NA|TRBD2
TGCGCCAGCAGTGTTGGGACTAGTTCAGATACGCAGTATTTT
CASSVGTSSDTQYF
>TRBV5-8|TRBJ1-3|NA|NA
TGTGCCAGCAGCTTGGCCCTTTCGAGGGGTAGAAGCTCTGGAAACACCATATATTTT
CASSLALSRGRSSGNTIYF
>TRBV11-2|TRBJ2-2|NA|NA
TGTGCCAGCAGCTTTGTCGGGGGCGGCGGGGAGCTGTTTTTT
CASSFVGGGGELFF
>TRBV15|TRBJ2-7|NA|NA
TGTGCCACCAGCAGAGATCGAGTAACGACCTACGAGCAGTACTTC
CATSRDRVTTYEQYF